This T cell receptor (beta chain) was sequenced during a study of Ad26.COV2.S vaccination and SARS-CoV-2 variants. Across the study: Ad26.COV2.S given intramuscularly, once or twice 56 days apart.

Treatment specified: around 19 received Ad26.COV2.S at low or high dose, single or two shots; about 5 received placebo; per-sample allocation not given. Each sample was drawn 63 days after the first injection (of vaccine or placebo). TCRdb's table, derived via immunoSEQ multiplex PCR, lists solely in-frame clones and lacks some. The repertoire holds more than 300,000 clones, with around four fifths as singletons. Sequences were derived from peripheral blood, sampled in a trial of Ad26.COV2.S vaccine versus placebo. The TCR originated in a person aged 18-60 years who received the Ad26.COV2.S COVID-19 vaccine or a placebo.

CDR3 sequence reads: CASSRDFPLGGYTF. The CDR3 DNA follows: TGTGCCAGTAGTCGGGACTTCCCCTTGGGAGGCTACACCTTC. This chain joins TRBV19 and TRBJ1-2; D perhaps matches TRBD1 (5 bases). The ends were cut back, 5 bases at V and 8 bases at J, with 18 bases in the middle. This CDR3 region has 14 residues. CDR1 is LNHDA, CDR2 SQIVND, per germline (reference sequence).